The present T cell receptor beta chain was sequenced within a study of blood T cells in healthy people across ages. Study background: Researchers report that template switching captured about one barcoded beta molecule per two T cells. Points from the study as a whole: In long-lived donors, naive CD4+ cell counts and diversity exceeded those of aged donors. As age increased, TCR beta diversity per million T cells fell in a roughly linear fashion.

This clonotype has a handful of counts. The target antigen is unknown. Alongside a J-beta primer mix, a sample-barcoded 5' primer served in a second PCR lasting roughly 7 to 12 cycles. TCRdb processed the 5' RACE reads anew with MiXCR; each CDR3 protein has one entry. This sample has around 400,000 distinct CDR3 sequences, with approximately 47% found just once. There are 15 residues in the CDR3. Trimming pared 2 bases from V and 0 bases from J, leaving 11 bases between. The rearrangement joins TRBV12-3 or TRBV12-4 to TRBJ2-7, with D possibly being TRBD2 (6 bases). Sample: blood. This clonotype was obtained from a man aged 60 to 69 in good health. CDR3 coding DNA: TGTGCCAGCAGTTTAAGAGGAGGGGCCTCCTACGAGCAGTACTTC. Translation gives CASSLRGGASYEQYF.